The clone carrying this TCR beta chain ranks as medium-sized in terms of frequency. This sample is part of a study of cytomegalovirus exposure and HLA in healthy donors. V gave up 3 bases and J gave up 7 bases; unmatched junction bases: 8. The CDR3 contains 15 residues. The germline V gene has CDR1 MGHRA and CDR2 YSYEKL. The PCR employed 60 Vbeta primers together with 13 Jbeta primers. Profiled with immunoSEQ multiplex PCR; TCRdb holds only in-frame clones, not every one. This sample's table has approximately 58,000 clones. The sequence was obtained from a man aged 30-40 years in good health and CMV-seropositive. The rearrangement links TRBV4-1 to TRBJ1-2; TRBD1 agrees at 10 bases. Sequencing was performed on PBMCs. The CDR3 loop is CASSQEGTGAGGYTF. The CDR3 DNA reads TGCGCCAGCAGCCAGGAGGGGACAGGGGCTGGTGGCTACACCTTC.